This TCR beta chain stems from a study of blood T cell repertoires in COVID-19. Per the germline V gene, CDR1 is SNHLY and CDR2 is FYNNEI. V trimming: 4 bases; J trimming: 1 base; junction bases outside the gene matches: 11. The CDR3 is 18 residues long. Assay: immunoSEQ multiplex PCR; the TCRdb copy retains only in-frame clones and omits some. The repertoire consists of about 420,000 clones, with 85% to 90% occurring once and the leading ten covering roughly 0.78%. Seattle cases were enrolled at active infection and followed longitudinally. This chain connects TRBV2 to TRBJ1-4; 8 positions agree with TRBD1. The origin of this receptor is a man aged 18 to 30 with COVID-19, enrolled during active disease. The specimen was peripheral blood. The CDR3 DNA is TGTGCCAGCAGTGCATCGCACAGGGGGACAAGAACTAATGAAAAACTGTTTTTT. Translation gives CASSASHRGTRTNEKLFF.